The clone carrying this TCR beta chain showed up just a few times. TCRdb keeps only in-frame clones here, not all; method: immunoSEQ multiplex PCR. The sample records 150,000 to 180,000 clones, about 94% being singletons. These data are taken from a study of control samples from healthy donors and cancer patients. The germline CDR1 and CDR2 sequences are SGHNT and YENEEA. V was clipped by 5 bases and J by 3 bases, with 18 bases between them. CDR3 length: 16 residues. This clonotype was obtained from a man aged 40-49 years in good health. This chain connects TRBV11-3 to TRBJ2-3; a possible D gene is TRBD2 (5 bases). Sequences were obtained from blood. CDR3 sequence: CASSRGDVGVTDTQYF. CDR3 nucleotides: TGTGCCAGCAGCAGAGGTGATGTGGGAGTAACAGATACGCAGTATTTT.